This T cell receptor beta chain was observed in a study of CD4 T cells in relation to SARS-CoV-2 and coronaviruses. Unexposed donor CD4+ T cells date from 2011-2018, before the COVID-19 pandemic. The cells were cultured for less than twelve days before CD4+ T cells were isolated. Cells permitting, SARS-CoV-2 S/N and four cold-coronavirus spikes were tested on unexposed-donor CD4+ T cells. On days 3 and 7, cultures got half fresh IL-2 medium. Concerning this clone: Its antigen is still unknown.

Some clones are missing from TCRdb's copy, which holds only in-frame ones; the method was immunoSEQ multiplex PCR. In the table there are roughly 30,000 clones, less than 85% of which are singletons. The receptor comes from a human donor in good health. Sequenced material: CD4+ T cells from PBMCs, cultured in vitro.

The CDR3 is CASSYTRRADTQYF. As DNA, the CDR3 is TGTGCCAGCAGTTACACCAGGCGGGCAGATACGCAGTATTTT. The chain couples TRBV6-5 to TRBJ2-3; TRBD2 is a possible D gene (5 bases). V was pared by 2 bases and J by 4 bases, with 10 bases between. The CDR3 length is 14 residues. The germline gives CDR1 MNHEY, CDR2 SVGAGI.